The clone carrying this T cell receptor (beta chain) was counted only a few times. Profiling relied on immunoSEQ multiplex PCR, and the TCRdb table lists in-frame clones only, not all of them. The sample holds roughly 89,000 clones; about 94% are singletons and the top ten take roughly 1.7%. The sample comes from a study of T cell changes during pregnancy in multiple sclerosis. Trimming pared 6 bases from V and 0 bases from J, leaving 35 bases between. CDR3 length equals 22 residues. CDR1 is SNHLY and CDR2 is FYNNEI in the germline V gene. The chain employs TRBV2 and TRBJ1-1; D may be TRBD1 (5 bases). The material sequenced was peripheral blood, taken after pregnancy. The sequence came from a female donor in good health, enrolled as a control in a pregnancy study. The CDR3, as DNA: TGTGCCAGCAGGCCGCCCGGGGGGAGACAAGACCAACCCTTTAATTTGAACACTGAAGCTTTCTTT. Amino acids: CASRPPGGRQDQPFNLNTEAFF.